The rows below give T cell receptor beta chains drawn from one sample of a study of a mutant IDH1 vaccine in newly diagnosed glioma. Measured with immunoSEQ multiplex PCR; TCRdb has only the in-frame clones, and not every one. The sample includes roughly 51,000 clones, 65% to 80% of them seen just once. Their target antigens are unknown. The sequenced sample was PBMCs, obtained from a glioma patient whose treatment included an IDH1 peptide vaccine. Receptor source: a man aged 35 to 55 with glioma. Both conserved end residues are part of each CDR3. A D gene is named only where the DNA matches it firmly. Rows give clone size only sometimes, using once, few, many, or a class for an expanded clone.

abundance	v_gene	j_gene	d_gene	CDR3aa	CDR3nt
.	TRBV5-1	TRBJ1-1	TRBD1	CASSEGQGNAEAFF	TGCGCCAGCAGCGAGGGACAGGGAAATGCTGAAGCTTTCTTT
.	TRBV5-4	TRBJ2-4	.	CASSFPDEHKNIQYF	TGTGCCAGCAGCTTTCCCGACGAGCACAAAAACATTCAGTACTTC
once	TRBV6-6	TRBJ2-3	.	CASSDFGQADTQYF	TGTGCCAGCAGTGACTTTGGCCAAGCAGATACGCAGTATTTT
.	TRBV30	TRBJ1-1	.	CAWIQGGTEAFF	TGTGCCTGGATACAGGGTGGGACTGAAGCTTTCTTT
.	TRBV14	TRBJ2-5	.	CASSAKGMAWVVQETQYF	TGTGCCAGCAGCGCAAAAGGAATGGCGTGGGTTGTACAAGAGACCCAGTACTTC
.	TRBV23-1	TRBJ1-6	TRBD1	CASSLAPSDRGAHSPLHF	TGCGCCAGCAGTCTCGCCCCATCTGACAGGGGAGCCCATTCACCCCTCCACTTT
.	TRBV6-5	TRBJ2-7	TRBD1	CASSFQTGIYEQYF	TGTGCCAGCAGTTTCCAGACAGGGATCTACGAGCAGTACTTC
.	TRBV6-1	TRBJ2-2	.	CASSLGSTGELFF	TGTGCCAGCAGCCTAGGGAGCACCGGGGAGCTGTTTTTT
.	TRBV6-5	TRBJ2-7	.	CASSNQLGTYEQYF	TGTGCCAGCAGTAATCAACTAGGGACCTACGAGCAGTACTTC
.	TRBV6-5	TRBJ1-1	.	CASSYSRLGKSTEAFF	TGTGCCAGCAGTTACTCGAGGTTGGGGAAAAGCACTGAAGCTTTCTTT
.	TRBV6-5	TRBJ2-1	.	CASRDLRTGNEQFF	TGTGCCAGCAGGGACCTCCGTACGGGCAATGAGCAGTTCTTC
once	TRBV12-5	TRBJ1-1	.	CASGLVTLVRSEAFF	TGTGCTAGTGGTTTGGTCACCTTGGTGAGGTCTGAAGCTTTCTTT
.	TRBV9	TRBJ2-2	.	CASSPRGAPGELFF	TGTGCCAGCAGCCCCCGGGGGGCCCCCGGGGAGCTGTTTTTT
.	TRBV7-8	TRBJ1-4	.	CASSLGGGNEKLFF	TGTGCCAGCAGCTTGGGAGGGGGTAATGAAAAACTGTTTTTT
.	TRBV18	TRBJ1-4	.	CASSGTLTGTNEKLFF	TGTGCCAGCTCGGGGACACTCACGGGAACTAATGAAAAACTGTTTTTT
.	TRBV7-2	TRBJ1-4	.	CASSLASVDEKLFF	TGTGCCAGCAGCTTAGCCTCTGTAGACGAAAAACTGTTTTTT
.	TRBV10-3	TRBJ1-1	.	CAISGTVNTEAFF	TGTGCCATCAGTGGGACAGTGAACACTGAAGCTTTCTTT
.	TRBV6-1	TRBJ1-1	TRBD1	CASSTRGVNTEAFF	TGTGCCAGCAGCACCAGGGGGGTGAACACTGAAGCTTTCTTT
.	TRBV29-1	TRBJ1-5	.	CSVAGQNNQPQHF	TGCAGCGTCGCTGGACAGAACAATCAGCCCCAGCATTTT
.	TRBV7-9	TRBJ2-1	.	CASSLAGGPNEQFF	TGTGCCAGCAGCTTAGCGGGGGGGCCCAATGAGCAGTTCTTC
.	TRBV19	TRBJ2-1	.	CASRDLQGTFNEQFF	TGTGCCAGTAGAGACCTCCAGGGGACTTTCAATGAGCAGTTCTTC
.	TRBV10-3	TRBJ1-5	TRBD1	CAISGTGRQNQPQHF	TGTGCCATCTCTGGGACAGGGAGACAAAATCAGCCCCAGCATTTT
.	TRBV4-1	TRBJ2-7	.	CASSQASGQSIYEQYF	TGCGCCAGCAGCCAAGCCTCCGGACAGTCAATCTACGAGCAGTACTTC
.	TRBV6-5	TRBJ1-2	TRBD1	CASKRTGVNYGYTF	TGTGCCAGCAAGCGAACAGGGGTTAACTATGGCTACACCTTC
.	TRBV18	TRBJ1-3	TRBD1	CASSLAGQGSGNTIYF	TGTGCCAGCTCACTTGCTGGACAGGGCTCTGGAAACACCATATATTTT
.	TRBV2	TRBJ2-3	.	CASSDTRGGTDTQYF	TGTGCCAGCAGTGACACTAGGGGTGGCACAGATACGCAGTATTTT
.	TRBV5-4	TRBJ2-7	TRBD1	CASSLGQGAHEQYF	TGTGCCAGCAGCTTGGGGCAGGGGGCCCACGAGCAGTACTTC
.	TRBV7-7	TRBJ2-3	TRBD2	CASSLNGGGDTQYF	TGTGCCAGCAGCTTAAACGGGGGAGGGGATACGCAGTATTTT
.	TRBV5-1	TRBJ1-2	.	CASSQTNYGYTF	TGCGCCAGCAGTCAAACTAACTATGGCTACACCTTC
.	TRBV6-1	TRBJ2-7	.	CASSGGRWSSYEQYF	TGTGCCAGCAGTGGGGGTCGGTGGAGCTCCTACGAGCAGTACTTC
once	TRBV5-1	TRBJ1-6	.	CASSLAPAGSQRDNSPLHF	TGCGCCAGCAGCTTGGCCCCCGCCGGGAGCCAAAGAGATAATTCACCCCTCCACTTT
.	TRBV29-1	TRBJ2-3	.	CSVEGIRLRGVRNTDTQYF	TGCAGCGTTGAAGGGATTCGACTAAGGGGGGTACGAAACACAGATACGCAGTATTTT
few	TRBV6-1	TRBJ1-1	.	CASRVLGAMNTEAFF	TGTGCCAGCAGGGTACTGGGGGCCATGAACACTGAAGCTTTCTTT
.	TRBV19	TRBJ1-5	.	CASSIYGWGNQPQHF	TGTGCCAGTAGTATATACGGGTGGGGCAATCAGCCCCAGCATTTT
.	TRBV4-1	TRBJ2-3	.	CASSQRHDTDTQYF	TGCGCCAGCAGCCAAAGGCACGACACAGATACGCAGTATTTT
few	TRBV18	TRBJ1-6	.	CASSPPQLSPLHF	TGTGCCAGCTCACCCCCGCAGCTTTCACCCCTCCACTTT
once	TRBV5-1	TRBJ2-1	TRBD2	CASSSTSGGGNEQFF	TGCGCCAGCAGCTCCACTAGCGGGGGGGGGAATGAGCAGTTCTTC
.	TRBV6-1	TRBJ1-2	.	CASSDREGGSRGYTF	TGTGCCAGCAGTGATCGCGAGGGAGGCTCGCGGGGCTACACCTTC
.	TRBV4-1	TRBJ2-7	TRBD2	CASSPRTGGFYEQYF	TGCGCCAGCAGCCCCCGGACGGGGGGGTTCTACGAGCAGTACTTC
.	TRBV18	TRBJ1-2	.	CASSPDGEYGYTF	TGTGCCAGCTCACCGGACGGAGAGTATGGCTACACCTTC
.	TRBV15	TRBJ1-4	.	CATSRDKGRPNEKLFF	TGTGCCACCAGCAGAGACAAGGGTCGGCCTAATGAAAAACTGTTTTTT
.	TRBV10-1	TRBJ1-6	TRBD1	CASSVSGTGDSPLHF	TGCGCCAGCAGTGTCTCCGGGACAGGGGATTCACCCCTCCACTTT
once	TRBV6-5	TRBJ1-2	TRBD1	CASSYKGQGIYGYTF	TGTGCCAGCAGTTACAAGGGACAGGGGATTTATGGCTACACCTTC
few	TRBV7-9	TRBJ2-3	TRBD2	CASSPRLAESTDTQYF	TGTGCCAGCAGCCCAAGACTAGCGGAAAGCACAGATACGCAGTATTTT
few	TRBV2	TRBJ2-7	.	CASRRDNSYEQYF	TGTGCCAGCAGGCGGGACAACTCCTACGAGCAGTACTTC
.	TRBV5-1	TRBJ1-1	TRBD1	CASRDRYTEAFF	TGCGCCAGCCGGGACAGATACACTGAAGCTTTCTTT
few	TRBV9	TRBJ1-5	.	CASSVDGSQPQHF	TGTGCCAGCAGCGTAGATGGGAGTCAGCCCCAGCATTTT
.	TRBV7-9	TRBJ1-2	TRBD1	CASSYDRVSEGYTF	TGTGCCAGCAGCTACGACAGGGTCTCGGAAGGCTACACCTTC
.	TRBV15	TRBJ2-3	TRBD1	CATSVQGAYTDTQYF	TGTGCCACCAGCGTACAGGGGGCCTACACAGATACGCAGTATTTT
.	TRBV29-1	TRBJ1-2	TRBD1	CSVEKPGGLGYTF	TGCAGCGTTGAGAAACCAGGGGGCCTTGGCTACACCTTC
.	TRBV6-5	TRBJ1-6	.	CASSEAGSDSPLHF	TGTGCCAGCAGCGAAGCAGGGTCGGATTCACCCCTCCACTTT
.	TRBV2	TRBJ1-6	.	CASSVGPGSPLHF	TGTGCCAGCAGTGTGGGACCGGGTTCACCCCTCCACTTT
.	TRBV18	TRBJ1-1	TRBD1	CASSSGTDTEAFF	TGTGCCAGCTCTTCCGGGACAGACACTGAAGCTTTCTTT
.	TRBV7-2	TRBJ2-7	TRBD1	CASSRGQSSYEQYF	TGTGCCAGCAGCAGGGGACAGAGCTCCTACGAGCAGTACTTC
.	TRBV5-1	TRBJ2-7	TRBD2	CASSLRSGGAYEQYF	TGCGCCAGCAGCTTGCGCAGCGGGGGGGCCTACGAGCAGTACTTC
.	TRBV5-1	TRBJ2-1	.	CASRSGTSTTEQFF	TGCGCCAGCAGGTCGGGAACCAGTACGACTGAGCAGTTCTTC
.	TRBV7-9	TRBJ1-5	.	CASSPGPGGNQPQHF	TGTGCCAGCAGTCCGGGGCCCGGGGGTAATCAGCCCCAGCATTTT
.	TRBV30	TRBJ1-4	TRBD1	CAYGQGAEKLFF	TGTGCCTACGGACAGGGAGCTGAAAAACTGTTTTTT
.	TRBV27	TRBJ2-4	TRBD2	CASSRSGGAAAKNIQYF	TGTGCCAGCAGTAGAAGCGGGGGGGCCGCGGCCAAAAACATTCAGTACTTC
.	TRBV10-3	TRBJ2-5	.	CAISGMAQETQYF	TGTGCCATCAGCGGAATGGCTCAAGAGACCCAGTACTTC